The 30 T cell receptor beta chains reported below all come from one sample, sequenced in a study of regulatory T cells in long-lasting Graves disease. As to time point: persistent/refractory GD, antithyroid drugs over 5 years with positive TRAb. RNA from PBMCs was the source of the TCR library. Combining iRepertoire HTBI primers with Arm-PCR of CDR3 regions, the authors built TCR beta libraries. TCRdb re-analysed the multiplex PCR reads in MiXCR, keeping a single row per CDR3 protein. The sample includes more than 350,000 distinct CDR3 sequences, roughly a fifth of them seen just once. This material consisted of peripheral blood mononuclear cells (PBMCs), taken when the disease was refractory, from a patient treated with antithyroid drugs. These receptors originate from a female donor with Graves disease.

The chain is built from TRBV5-5 and TRBJ2-7; D gene unclear. The CDR3 contains 11 residues. The germline V gene has CDR1 SGHKS and CDR2 YYEKEE (reference sequence). The V gene lost 4 bases and the J gene lost 5 bases, with 7 bases spanning the gap. CDR3 residues: CASSHGNEQYF. DNA for the CDR3: TGTGCCAGCAGCCACGGCAACGAGCAGTACTTC.

At least ten counts were recorded for this clonotype. The chain joins TRBV5-1 to TRBJ1-1, with 7 bases that match TRBD1. Germline CDR1 reads SGHRS; CDR2 reads YFSETQ. V dropped 5 bases and J dropped 4; count of bases not matched to a gene: 20. The CDR3 is made up of 18 amino acids. CDR3 in DNA: TGCGCCAGCAGGTCGATGGGACAGCTGTCGGGATCGACCACTGAAGCTTTCTTT. Amino acids: CASRSMGQLSGSTTEAFF. Complete variable domain (other parts from reference TRBV5-1 and TRBJ1-1): KAGVTQTPRYLIKTRGQQVTLSCSPISGHRSVSWYQQTPGQGLQFLFEYFSETQRNKGNFPGRFSGRQFSNSRSEMNVSTLELGDSALYLCASRSMGQLSGSTTEAFFGQGTRLTVV.

The chain carries TRBV29-1 and TRBJ2-5; TRBD2 agrees at 12 bases. The J call may be wrong; the DNA end is better matched by TRBJ2-1. This CDR3 has 14 residues. Germline loops: CDR1 SQVTM, CDR2 ANQGSEA. The CDR3 nucleotides read TGCAGCGTTGGGCCTAGCGGGAGGGGTGCTGAGCAGTTCTTC. It encodes CSVGPSGRGAEQFF.

This clonotype was recorded a few times. This chain uses TRBV20-1 with TRBJ2-7; 8 bases match TRBD2. Germline loops: CDR1 DFQATT, CDR2 SNEGSKA (reference sequence). The CDR3 contains 16 residues. J gave up 1 base and V 5 bases, and 13 bases lay outside the gene matches. CDR3 sequence: CSAQPRGVEYSYEQYF. The CDR3, as DNA: TGCAGTGCTCAACCGCGGGGGGTAGAATATTCCTACGAGCAGTACTTC.

The J gene is TRBJ2-5, the V gene TRBV25-1; D gene unclear. V was shortened by 4 bases and J by 4 bases, with 10 bases between the two germline ends. The CDR3 covers 13 residues. Per germline, CDR1 MGHDK and CDR2 SYGVNS. Here the CDR3 DNA reads TGTGCCAGCAGTGGGGCCGACGGAGAGACCCAGTACTTC. As protein: CASSGADGETQYF.

In this sample, this clonotype turned up many times. The chain joins TRBV6-1 to TRBJ2-5, with 7 positions matching TRBD2. The CDR3 runs 14 residues. Looked up from germline, CDR1 is MNHNS and CDR2 is SASEGT. The junction had 8 bases not matched to a gene; V was cut back by 6 bases and J by 4 bases. The CDR3 DNA reads as TGTGCCAGCAGCCCAGCGGGAAGGGGAGAGACCCAGTACTTC. This encodes CASSPAGRGETQYF.

This clonotype was counted between two and nine times. The chain is built from TRBV5-1 and TRBJ2-6, with D possibly being TRBD1 (6 bases). Per germline, CDR1 SGHRS and CDR2 YFSETQ. The CDR3 covers 17 residues. With 3 bases removed from V and 0 bases from J, the gap between germline ends came to 13 bases. CDR3 bases: TGCGCCAGCAGCTGGGGGCAGGTGGTCTCTGGGGCCAACGTCCTGACTTTC. Residues: CASSWGQVVSGANVLTF. The full variable domain, with the rest looked up from reference TRBV5-1 and TRBJ2-6, is KAGVTQTPRYLIKTRGQQVTLSCSPISGHRSVSWYQQTPGQGLQFLFEYFSETQRNKGNFPGRFSGRQFSNSRSEMNVSTLELGDSALYLCASSWGQVVSGANVLTFGAGSRLTVL.

A few counts support this clonotype. The V gene is TRBV4-1, the J gene TRBJ2-7, with 8 nucleotides matching TRBD2. The CDR3 runs to 15 residues. Trimming cost V 0 bases and J 5 bases; bases outside gene matches: 6. The germline V gene encodes CDR1 MGHRA and CDR2 YSYEKL. In DNA, the CDR3 is TGCGCCAGCAGCCAAGATCGGCTAGCGGGTGACGAGCAGTACTTC. Its translation is CASSQDRLAGDEQYF.

About this clonotype: One base away lies a much larger clone, so this may be a sequencing read error. This rearrangement joins TRBV28 to TRBJ1-5; tentatively, D is TRBD1 (5 bases). The CDR3 has 13 amino acids. Germline CDR1 and CDR2: MDHEN and SYDVKM. With 6 bases removed from V and 6 bases from J, the gap between germline ends came to 12 bases. This CDR3 is CASSQAGFQPQHF. CDR3 nucleotide sequence: TGTGCCAGCAGCCAGGCAGGGTTTCAGCCCCAGCATTTT. The full variable domain, completed using reference TRBV28 and TRBJ1-5, is DVKVTQSSRYLVKRTGEKVFLECVQDMDHENMFWYRQDPGLGLRLIYFSYDVKMKEKGDIPEGYSVSREKKERFSLILESASTNQTSMYLCASSQAGFQPQHFGDGTRLSIL.

This clonotype has a count of ten or more. J is TRBJ2-5 and V is TRBV27, with no clear D. Trimming removed 4 bases from V and 2 bases from J, with 11 bases in between. The CDR3 is made up of 14 amino acids. Germline loops: CDR1 MNHEY, CDR2 SMNVEV (reference sequence). CDR3: CASSSAGPQETQYF. The DNA for the CDR3 is TGTGCCAGCAGTTCCGCCGGGCCTCAAGAGACCCAGTACTTC.

The sample holds many counts of this clonotype. The rearrangement links TRBV28 to TRBJ2-7, with D perhaps matching TRBD1 (6 bases). Looked up from germline, CDR1 is MDHEN and CDR2 is SYDVKM. V was cut by 2 bases and J by 2 bases, with 19 bases left in between. This CDR3 spans 17 amino acids. The CDR3: CASSLNQRRTVTYEQYF. The CDR3 nucleotides are TGTGCCAGCAGTTTAAATCAGAGGAGGACAGTTACCTACGAGCAGTACTTC.

This clonotype was found a few times. The gene calls are TRBV28 and TRBJ1-6; 7 bases agree with TRBD1. CDR1 MDHEN and CDR2 SYDVKM come from the germline V gene. The CDR3 is 14 residues long. V lost 11 bases and J lost 2; bases outside the gene matches: 6. The CDR3 DNA sequence: TGTGCCGGCCAACAGGGGCCCTATAATTCACCCCTCCACTTT. Translation gives CAGQQGPYNSPLHF.

This clonotype was observed many times. V is TRBV6-1 and J is TRBJ2-7, with a possible D match to TRBD1 (6 bases). This CDR3 has 16 amino acids. CDR1 is MNHNS, CDR2 SASEGT, per germline. Trimming stripped 5 bases from V and 0 bases from J, with 17 bases between. CDR3 amino acids: CASSTGSADSSYEQYF. The CDR3 bases are TGTGCCAGCAGTACAGGGTCGGCGGACAGCTCCTACGAGCAGTACTTC.

The chain employs TRBV5-4 and TRBJ1-5; possibly TRBD1 for D (6 bases). In germline, CDR1 is SGHNT, CDR2 YYREEE (reference sequence). V was trimmed by 2 bases and J by 6 bases, leaving 12 bases between them. The CDR3 covers 14 residues. The CDR3 bases are TGTGCCAGCAGCTTACTGCAGGGGAGTCAGCCCCAGCATTTT. Its protein is CASSLLQGSQPQHF.

The V call is TRBV2, the J call TRBJ2-1; TRBD2 matches 14 bases. CDR3 size: 15 residues. The germline V gene encodes CDR1 SNHLY and CDR2 FYNNEI. V shed 8 bases, J shed 6 bases, and the junction held 6 bases outside the gene matches. The DNA for the CDR3 is TGTGCCAGCGGTGCAGGACTAGCGGGAGGCAATGAGCAGTTCTTC. Its protein product is CASGAGLAGGNEQFF.

The gene calls are TRBV11-2 and TRBJ2-1, with D perhaps TRBD1 (5 bases). Trimming removed 2 bases at V and 8 bases at J, with 16 bases between. CDR1 and CDR2 (germline): SGHAT, FQNNGV. This CDR3 contains 15 residues. This chain's CDR3 is CASSLQGSQSDEQFF. CDR3 DNA sequence: TGTGCCAGCAGCTTACAGGGATCTCAGAGTGATGAGCAGTTCTTC.

This clonotype was counted many times. The chain uses TRBV20-1 and TRBJ2-7, with 7 bases identical to TRBD1. The CDR3 contains 13 residues. V lost 6 bases, J lost 0 bases, and 5 bases stayed unmatched. CDR1 DFQATT and CDR2 SNEGSKA come from the germline V gene (reference sequence). CDR3 region: CSATGDSSYEQYF. The CDR3 nucleotides read TGCAGTGCAACAGGGGACAGCTCCTACGAGCAGTACTTC.

This clonotype was detected many times. V is TRBV11-2 and J is TRBJ2-4; 10 positions match TRBD1. Looked up from germline, CDR1 is SGHAT and CDR2 is FQNNGV. The ends lost 0 bases at V and 1 base at J; junction bases unmatched: 6. This CDR3 region has 18 residues. The CDR3 DNA sequence: TGTGCCAGCAGCTTAGAGCGACAGGGGGCTAGGGCCAAAAACATTCAGTACTTC. Protein: CASSLERQGARAKNIQYF.

J is TRBJ2-5 and V is TRBV11-2; 9 bases align to TRBD2. In germline, CDR1 is SGHAT, CDR2 FQNNGV. The CDR3 covers 16 residues. Germline trimming cut 5 bases from V and 2 bases from J; bases unmatched to any gene: 9. The CDR3: CASSPRAGGRQETQYF. DNA of the CDR3: TGTGCCAGCAGCCCCAGAGCGGGAGGCCGACAAGAGACCCAGTACTTC.

In its sample, this clonotype was seen many times. The rearrangement links TRBV6-5 to TRBJ1-4; unclear D gene. Germline CDR1 and CDR2: MNHEY and SVGAGI. The CDR3 consists of 15 residues. V lost 4 bases and J 0 bases, leaving 9 bases between the germline ends. The CDR3 region is CASSSGHATNEKLFF. Written as DNA, the CDR3 is TGTGCCAGCAGTTCCGGCCATGCAACTAATGAAAAACTGTTTTTT.

On this clonotype itself: Since no conserved phenylalanine or tryptophan closes the CDR3, a read error is the likely cause. The V and J genes are TRBV7-6 and TRBJ2-3; maybe TRBD1 (5 bases). From germline, CDR1 is SGHVS and CDR2 FNYEAQ. Trimming took 4 bases from V and 2 from J, leaving 10 bases between them. The CDR3 runs 14 residues. CDR3 nucleotide sequence: TGTGCCAGCAGCTATCAGGGAATCACAGATACGCAGTATCTT. It encodes CASSYQGITDTQYL.

J is TRBJ2-1 and V is TRBV7-9; tentative D call: TRBD2 (5 bases). There are 15 residues in the CDR3. Germline assignment: CDR1 SEHNR and CDR2 FQNEAQ (reference sequence). Between the trimmed V and J ends, which lost 1 base and 6 bases, there was a span of 13 bases. The CDR3 DNA is TGTGCCAGCAGCTTAGGGGCTAGCAGTAGCAATGAGCAGTTCTTC. Residues: CASSLGASSSNEQFF.

V is TRBV5-4 and J is TRBJ2-5, with D perhaps matching TRBD1 or TRBD2 (5 bases each). The ends were cut back, 5 bases at V and 2 bases at J, with 13 bases in the middle. The CDR3 contains 14 residues. Germline loops: CDR1 SGHNT, CDR2 YYREEE (reference sequence). The DNA of the CDR3 is TGTGCCAGCAGATTCGACGGGGCACAAGAGACCCAGTACTTC. It encodes CASRFDGAQETQYF.

This clonotype was seen at least ten times. The genes are TRBV11-2 and TRBJ2-1; D call uncertain. In germline, CDR1 is SGHAT, CDR2 FQNNGV. The CDR3 covers 11 residues. V shed 5 bases and J shed 10 bases, with 9 bases lying between them. This chain's CDR3 is CASSRSREQFF. The CDR3, as DNA: TGTGCCAGCAGCCGTAGCAGAGAGCAGTTCTTC.

This clonotype was seen only once. A read error may explain this, as a much larger clone is one base away. The CDR3 spells CASSYSRTGGRDEQYF. DNA of the CDR3: TGTGCCAGCAGTTACTCGCGGACTGGGGGGCGTGACGAGCAGTACTTC. This chain joins TRBV6-5 and TRBJ2-7, with D perhaps TRBD1 or TRBD2 (6 bases each). Germline CDR1 MNHEY, CDR2 SVGAGI. The V gene lost 0 bases and the J gene lost 5 bases, with 17 bases spanning the gap. This CDR3 spans 16 amino acids.

The chain joins TRBV6-1 to TRBJ2-1; D is possibly TRBD2 (6 bases). Trimming removed 7 bases at V and 2 bases at J, with 12 bases between. The germline gives CDR1 MNHNS, CDR2 SASEGT. The CDR3 is 14 amino acids. CDR3 sequence: CASIRGNPYNEQFF. CDR3 DNA sequence: TGTGCCAGCATTCGGGGGAACCCCTACAATGAGCAGTTCTTC.

In its sample, this clonotype was seen a few times. This chain connects TRBV6-2 or TRBV6-3 to TRBJ2-5; D gene ambiguous. Trimming took 3 bases from V and 7 from J, leaving 9 bases between them. Per the germline V gene, CDR1 is MNHEY and CDR2 is SVGEGT. This CDR3 region has 12 residues. CDR3: CASSYLDRTQYF. The CDR3 nucleotides are TGTGCCAGCAGTTATCTTGACCGGACCCAGTACTTC.

The V call is TRBV20-1, the J call TRBJ2-7; the D gene could be TRBD1 or TRBD2 (5 bases each). The CDR3 spans 15 residues. With 0 bases removed from V and 0 bases from J, the gap between germline ends came to 12 bases. Germline V gives CDR1 DFQATT, CDR2 SNEGSKA (reference sequence). CDR3 nucleotide sequence: TGCAGTGCTAGAGACGCCGCAGGGAGCTCCTACGAGCAGTACTTC. As protein: CSARDAAGSSYEQYF.

In this sample, this clonotype turned up a few times. The gene calls are TRBV9 and TRBJ2-7; maybe TRBD1 (6 bases). The CDR3 sequence is 15 residues long. Trimming took off 3 bases at V and 0 bases at J, with 13 bases between the two ends. Germline V gene sequence: CDR1 SGDLS, CDR2 YYNGEE. DNA for the CDR3: TGTGCCAGCAGCGAGGGCACAGGGAGCTCCTACGAGCAGTACTTC. It codes for CASSEGTGSSYEQYF.

This clonotype was recorded many times. The chain couples TRBV2 to TRBJ2-2; 8 nucleotides agree with TRBD2. The CDR3 spans 14 residues. Germline values: CDR1 SNHLY, CDR2 FYNNEI. The V gene end was trimmed by 6 bases and the J gene end by 7 bases; junction bases not matched to a gene: 7. CDR3 in amino acids: CASRISGSNGELFF. The CDR3 DNA follows: TGTGCCAGCAGGATAAGCGGGAGCAACGGGGAGCTGTTTTTT.